The clone carrying this T cell receptor (beta chain) was detected only a few times. The antigen remains undetermined. TCRdb analysed the reads with MiXCR anew, one entry per CDR3 protein. Of about 450,000 distinct CDR3 sequences listed, approximately 30% are singletons. This sample stems from a study of T cell repertoires in cytomegalovirus infection. The CDR3 contains 15 residues. CDR1 is DFQATT, CDR2 SNEGSKA, per germline (reference sequence). V lost 6 bases, J lost 2 bases, and 14 bases lay in between. Study-wide findings and caveats: HLA-C-restricted, CMV-specific TCR beta clonotypes were dominant ex vivo.

This clonotype was obtained from a human donor in good health (CMV status not recorded). Some clones in this sample may be carry-over from other donors' samples. This chain uses TRBV20-1 with TRBJ2-6; D might be TRBD1 (5 bases). Material: PBMCs. The CDR3 protein is CSAQGLGTGANVLTF. CDR3 nucleotide sequence: TGCAGTGCCCAGGGCTTAGGTACTGGGGCCAACGTCCTGACTTTC.